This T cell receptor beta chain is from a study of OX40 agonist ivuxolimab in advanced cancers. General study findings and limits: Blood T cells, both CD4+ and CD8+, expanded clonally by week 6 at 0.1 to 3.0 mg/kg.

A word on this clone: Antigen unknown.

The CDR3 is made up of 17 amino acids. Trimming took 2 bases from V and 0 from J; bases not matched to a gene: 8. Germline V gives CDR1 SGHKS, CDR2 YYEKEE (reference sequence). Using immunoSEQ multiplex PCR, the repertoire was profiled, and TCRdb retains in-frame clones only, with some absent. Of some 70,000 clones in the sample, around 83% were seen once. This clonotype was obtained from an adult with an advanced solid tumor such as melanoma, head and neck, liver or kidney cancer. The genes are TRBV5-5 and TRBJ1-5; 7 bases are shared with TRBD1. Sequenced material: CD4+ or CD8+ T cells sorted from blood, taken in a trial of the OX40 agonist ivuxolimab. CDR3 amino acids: CASSLRDSQTSNQPQHF. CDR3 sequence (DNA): TGTGCCAGCAGCTTAAGGGACAGCCAAACTAGCAATCAGCCCCAGCATTTT.